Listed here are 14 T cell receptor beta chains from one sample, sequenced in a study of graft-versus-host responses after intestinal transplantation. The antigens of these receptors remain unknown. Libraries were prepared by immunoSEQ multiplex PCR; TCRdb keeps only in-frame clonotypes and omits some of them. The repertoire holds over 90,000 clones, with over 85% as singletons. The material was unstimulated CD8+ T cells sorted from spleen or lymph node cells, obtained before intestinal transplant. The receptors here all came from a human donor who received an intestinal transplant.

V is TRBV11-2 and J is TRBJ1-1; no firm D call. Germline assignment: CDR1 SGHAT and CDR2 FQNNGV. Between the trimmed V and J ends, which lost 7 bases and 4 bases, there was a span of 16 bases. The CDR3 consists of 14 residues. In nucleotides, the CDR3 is TGTGCCAGCACCCCGGACGTTTTGGGCACTGAAGCTTTCTTT. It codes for CASTPDVLGTEAFF. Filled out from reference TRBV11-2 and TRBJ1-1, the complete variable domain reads EAGVAQSPRYKIIEKRQSVAFWCNPISGHATLYWYQQILGQGPKLLIQFQNNGVVDDSQLPKDRFSAERLKGVDSTLKIQPAKLEDSAVYLCASTPDVLGTEAFFGQGTRLTVV.

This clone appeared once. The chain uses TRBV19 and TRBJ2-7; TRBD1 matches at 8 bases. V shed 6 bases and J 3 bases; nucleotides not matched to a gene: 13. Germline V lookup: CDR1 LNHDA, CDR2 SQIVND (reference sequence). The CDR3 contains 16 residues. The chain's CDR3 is CASSPTSGTGRYEQYF. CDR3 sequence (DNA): TGTGCCAGTAGCCCTACTTCCGGGACAGGTCGCTACGAGCAGTACTTC.

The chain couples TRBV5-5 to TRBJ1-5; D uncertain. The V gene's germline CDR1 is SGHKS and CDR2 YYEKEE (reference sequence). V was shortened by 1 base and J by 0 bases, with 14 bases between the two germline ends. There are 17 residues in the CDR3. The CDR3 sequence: CASSLSSAFDSNQPQHF. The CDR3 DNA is TGTGCCAGCAGCTTGAGCAGCGCCTTTGATAGCAATCAGCCCCAGCATTTT.

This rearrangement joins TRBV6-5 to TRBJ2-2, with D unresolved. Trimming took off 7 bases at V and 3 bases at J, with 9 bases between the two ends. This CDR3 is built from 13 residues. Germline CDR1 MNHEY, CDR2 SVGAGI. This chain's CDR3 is CASTRRDTGELFF. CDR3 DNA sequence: TGTGCCAGCACCAGAAGAGACACCGGGGAGCTGTTTTTT.

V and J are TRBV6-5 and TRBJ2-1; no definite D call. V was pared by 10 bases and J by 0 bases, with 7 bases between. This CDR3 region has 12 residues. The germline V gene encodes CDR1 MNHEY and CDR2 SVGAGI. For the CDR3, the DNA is TGTGCCACCCGGGCCTCCTACAATGAGCAGTTCTTC. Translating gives CATRASYNEQFF.

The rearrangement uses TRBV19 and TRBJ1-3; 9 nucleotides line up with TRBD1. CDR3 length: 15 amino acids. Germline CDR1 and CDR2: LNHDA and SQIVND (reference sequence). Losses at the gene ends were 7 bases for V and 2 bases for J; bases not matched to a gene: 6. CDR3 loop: CASMGQGIAGNTIYF. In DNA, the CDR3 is TGTGCCAGTATGGGACAGGGAATCGCTGGAAACACCATATATTTT.

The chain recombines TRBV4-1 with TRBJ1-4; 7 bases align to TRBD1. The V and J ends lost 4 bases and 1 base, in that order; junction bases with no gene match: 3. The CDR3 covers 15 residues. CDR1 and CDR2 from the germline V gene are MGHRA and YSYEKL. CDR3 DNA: TGCGCCAGCAGCCTCTCAGGGGGAACTAATGAAAAACTGTTTTTT. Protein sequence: CASSLSGGTNEKLFF.

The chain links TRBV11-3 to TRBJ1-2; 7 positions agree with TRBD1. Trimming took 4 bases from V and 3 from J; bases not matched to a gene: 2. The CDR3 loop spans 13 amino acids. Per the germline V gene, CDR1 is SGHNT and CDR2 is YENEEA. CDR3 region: CASSSTGDYGYTF. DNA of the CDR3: TGTGCCAGCAGCTCTACAGGGGACTATGGCTACACCTTC.

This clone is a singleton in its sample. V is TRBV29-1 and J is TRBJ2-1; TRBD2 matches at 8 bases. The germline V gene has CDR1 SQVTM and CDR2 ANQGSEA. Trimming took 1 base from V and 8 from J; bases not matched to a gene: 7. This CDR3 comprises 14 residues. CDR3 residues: CSVEAGLDRDEQFF. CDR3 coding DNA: TGCAGCGTTGAAGCGGGACTAGACCGAGATGAGCAGTTCTTC.

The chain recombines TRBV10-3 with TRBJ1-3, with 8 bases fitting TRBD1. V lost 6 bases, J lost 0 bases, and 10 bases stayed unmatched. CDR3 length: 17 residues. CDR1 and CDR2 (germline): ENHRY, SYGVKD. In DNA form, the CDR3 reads TGTGCCATCAGAGAAGAACAGGGGGATCACTCTGGAAACACCATATATTTT. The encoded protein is CAIREEQGDHSGNTIYF.

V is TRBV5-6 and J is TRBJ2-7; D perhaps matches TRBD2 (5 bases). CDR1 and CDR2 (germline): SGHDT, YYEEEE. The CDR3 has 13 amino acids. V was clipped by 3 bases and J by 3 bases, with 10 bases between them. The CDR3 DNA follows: TGTGCCAGCAGCTCGGACTTTGACTACGAGCAGTACTTC. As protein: CASSSDFDYEQYF.

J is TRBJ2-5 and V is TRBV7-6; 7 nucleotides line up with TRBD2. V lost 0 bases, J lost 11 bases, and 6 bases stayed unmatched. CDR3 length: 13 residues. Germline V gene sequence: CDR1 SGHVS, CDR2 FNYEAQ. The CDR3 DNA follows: TGTGCCAGCAGCTTAGCCGGACTAGGTGAGCAGTACTTC. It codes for CASSLAGLGEQYF. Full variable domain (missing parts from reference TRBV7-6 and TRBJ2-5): GAGVSQSPRYKVTKRGQDVALRCDPISGHVSLYWYRQALGQGPEFLTYFNYEAQQDKSGLPNDRFSAERPEGSISTLTIQRTEQRDSAMYRCASSLAGLGEQYFGPGTRLLVL.

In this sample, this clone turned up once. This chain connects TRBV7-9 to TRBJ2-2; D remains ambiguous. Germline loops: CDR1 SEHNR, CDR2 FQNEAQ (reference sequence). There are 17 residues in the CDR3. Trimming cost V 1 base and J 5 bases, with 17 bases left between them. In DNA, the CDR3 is TGTGCCAGCAGCTTAGATTTTATCCCAGGCAGGACCGGGGAGCTGTTTTTT. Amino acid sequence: CASSLDFIPGRTGELFF.

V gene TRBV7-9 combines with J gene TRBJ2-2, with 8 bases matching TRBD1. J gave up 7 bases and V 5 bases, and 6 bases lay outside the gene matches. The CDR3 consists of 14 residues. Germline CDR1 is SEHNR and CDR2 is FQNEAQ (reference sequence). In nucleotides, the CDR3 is TGTGCCAGCAGCCCGGACAGGGTGGTCGGGGAGCTGTTTTTT. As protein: CASSPDRVVGELFF.